The present TCR beta chain was sequenced within a study of blood T cell repertoires in COVID-19. The cohort comprised adults aged 18 to 89 years residing in about two dozen US areas. In the original processing: Reference gene primer amplification gave estimated nucleated cell counts. Sequencing was performed with immunoSEQ multiplex PCR; in TCRdb, only in-frame clones are kept and a portion is missing. The D gene and trimming were derived from the DNA, and the V and J assignments and clone size from that table. The sample shows over 150,000 clones, roughly 85% of them seen only once. Germline CDR1 and CDR2: KGHSH and LQKENI. The CDR3 runs 17 residues. The V and J ends lost 5 bases and 4 bases, in that order; junction bases with no gene match: 9.

The receptor was isolated from a woman aged 70-85 years in a cohort exposed to, infected with or recovered from COVID-19 (not recorded which). The V and J genes are TRBV18 and TRBJ2-3, with 13 bases that match TRBD2. Sequences were obtained from PBMCs or T cells enriched from blood (not recorded which). CDR3 DNA sequence: TGTGCCAGCTCAACGGGGACTAGCGGGATTTCCCCAGATACGCAGTATTTT. Amino acid sequence: CASSTGTSGISPDTQYF.